The 26 T cell receptor beta chains listed next were all sequenced from one sample in a study of cytomegalovirus exposure and HLA in healthy donors (dated by TCRdb to 2016 to 2017). The method behind the library was the immunoSEQ multiplex PCR assay. For the multiplex PCR, a mixture combining 60 forward primers for TCR Vbeta segments and 13 reverse primers for TCR Jbeta segments was used. The source is immuneACCESS, and TCRdb retained only in-frame sequences with V and J called. Part of the clones is not carried over; for the studies checked, unresolved V genes explain less than half of this, and the remainder is unexplained. For this sample there are approximately 81,000 clones; 77% appear just once. Together, the top ten hold under 3% of the sample. Sequenced: PBMCs. All receptors come from a man aged 45-60 years in good health and CMV-seropositive.

The chain employs TRBV30 and TRBJ2-5; D perhaps matches TRBD2 (5 bases). V gave up 2 bases and J gave up 0 bases, with 7 bases separating them. The CDR3 is 13 amino acids. Germline V gene sequence: CDR1 GTSNPN, CDR2 SVGIG (reference sequence). CDR3 sequence (DNA): TGTGCCTGGAGTCCGGGAAACCAAGAGACCCAGTACTTC. Residues: CAWSPGNQETQYF.

V and J are TRBV7-2 and TRBJ1-1, with D possibly being TRBD1 (6 bases). Trimming took off 2 bases at V and 10 bases at J, with 20 bases between the two ends. The CDR3 extends over 15 amino acids. CDR1 and CDR2 (germline): SGHTA, FQGNSA. The CDR3 bases are TGTGCCAGCAGCTTAACCCTACAGGGAATAGGATCAGCTTTCTTT. Its translation is CASSLTLQGIGSAFF.

The CDR3 reads CASSTTGGHGYTF. CDR3 bases: TGTGCCAGCAGTACAACAGGGGGGCATGGCTACACCTTC. The genes are TRBV6-5 and TRBJ1-2, with TRBD1 matching over 8 bases. CDR1 MNHEY and CDR2 SVGAGI come from the germline V gene. V shed 5 bases and J 6 bases; nucleotides not matched to a gene: 5. The CDR3 totals 13 residues.

This clone turned up a few times. V and J are TRBV28 and TRBJ1-1; tentatively, D is TRBD1 (5 bases). V lost 5 bases and J 3 bases, leaving 13 bases between the germline ends. CDR1 and CDR2 from the germline V gene are MDHEN and SYDVKM. CDR3 size: 14 residues. CDR3 region: CASSTPGGDTEAFF. DNA for the CDR3: TGTGCCAGCAGTACACCCGGGGGGGACACTGAAGCTTTCTTT.

This clone was seen a few times. The V gene is TRBV7-9, the J gene TRBJ1-1; 8 bases line up with TRBD1. Germline CDR1 and CDR2: SEHNR and FQNEAQ (reference sequence). The CDR3 has 14 residues. The J segment lost 4 bases and the V segment lost 5 bases, leaving 6 bases of the junction unmatched. CDR3: CASSRTGSATEAFF. DNA for the CDR3: TGTGCCAGCAGCCGGACAGGGTCGGCCACTGAAGCTTTCTTT.

This chain joins TRBV19 and TRBJ1-2, with D hard to call. V lost 1 base and J 3 bases, leaving 12 bases between the germline ends. Germline V gene data show CDR1 as LNHDA and CDR2 as SQIVND (reference sequence). The CDR3 loop spans 15 amino acids. The CDR3 sequence is CASSIGNRRDYGYTF. The CDR3 coding sequence is TGTGCCAGTAGTATAGGGAACAGAAGAGACTATGGCTACACCTTC.

This sequence joins TRBV9 and TRBJ2-7, with 13 positions matching TRBD2. The CDR3 loop spans 15 amino acids. Germline CDR1 is SGDLS and CDR2 is YYNGEE. The V gene end was trimmed by 3 bases and the J gene end by 7 bases; junction bases not matched to a gene: 7. Here the CDR3 reads CASSDGLAGAREQYF. CDR3 in DNA: TGTGCCAGCAGCGACGGACTAGCGGGAGCTCGTGAGCAGTACTTC.

About this clone itself: The junction departs from germline at one end; a sequencing error may be responsible. The V call is TRBV5-1, the J call TRBJ2-4; 9 nucleotides line up with TRBD2. The CDR3 covers 16 residues. The germline CDR1 and CDR2 sequences are SGHRS and YFSETQ. The CDR3 DNA reads TGCGCCAGCAGCAGAATAGCGGGAGAAGGCAAAAACAGTCAGTACTTC. This translates into CASSRIAGEGKNSQYF.

The chain uses TRBV19 and TRBJ2-3; 11 nucleotides line up with TRBD2. With V trimmed by 3 bases and J by 5 bases, 4 bases remained unmatched. In germline, CDR1 is LNHDA, CDR2 SQIVND (reference sequence). The length of the CDR3 is 15 residues. The DNA for the CDR3 is TGTGCCAGTAGTATTTTAGCGGGAGGGATAGATACGCAGTATTTT. The encoded protein is CASSILAGGIDTQYF.

This clone was seen only a few times. The chain links TRBV25-1 to TRBJ2-7; 7 positions match TRBD2. Germline V gives CDR1 MGHDK, CDR2 SYGVNS. The J segment lost 2 bases and the V segment lost 2 bases, leaving 6 bases of the junction unmatched. The CDR3 has 15 amino acids. In DNA form, the CDR3 reads TGTGCCAGCAGTGAAACAAGGACTAGGACCTACGAGCAGTACTTC. It yields the protein CASSETRTRTYEQYF.

As to this clone: At one end, the junction sequence differs from germline, possibly due to a read error. The identical CDR3 is also encoded by other nucleotide sequences in the sample. The chain carries TRBV7-9 and TRBJ2-3; TRBD1 is a possible D gene (5 bases). There are 15 residues in the CDR3. CDR1 is SEHNR and CDR2 is FQNEAQ in the germline V gene (reference sequence). For the CDR3, the DNA is TGTGCCAGCAGCTTGGGGCCCTCTGCCCCCAATACGCAGTACTTT. Translation gives CASSLGPSAPNTQYF. The full variable domain, its missing parts supplied by reference TRBV7-9 and TRBJ2-3, is DTGVSQNPRHKITKRGQNVTFRCDPISEHNRLYWYRQTLGQGPEFLTYFQNEAQLEKSRLLSDRFSAERPKGSFSTLEIQRTEQGDSAMYLCASSLGPSAPNTQYFGPGTRLTVL.

Here the CDR3 reads CASSINLARQETQYF. The CDR3 region has the DNA TGTGCCAGTAGTATTAACCTAGCGAGACAAGAGACCCAGTACTTC. The genes are TRBV19 and TRBJ2-5; possibly TRBD2 for D (6 bases). CDR1 and CDR2 (germline): LNHDA, SQIVND (reference sequence). V was trimmed by 3 bases and J by 2 bases, leaving 13 bases between them. The CDR3 is made up of 15 amino acids.

Worth noting for this clone: The identical CDR3 is also encoded by other nucleotide sequences in the sample. The chain couples TRBV30 to TRBJ1-2; D is ambiguous. This CDR3 comprises 14 residues. V dropped 4 bases and J dropped 1 base, with 13 bases sitting between them. Germline-derived CDR1 and CDR2 are GTSNPN and SVGIG (reference sequence). CDR3 amino acids: CAWIRARVNYGYTF. The DNA of the CDR3 is TGTGCCTGGATTCGCGCGAGGGTTAACTATGGCTACACCTTC.

Turning to this clone: At one end, the junction sequence differs from germline, possibly due to a read error. The chain links TRBV7-9 to TRBJ2-5, with TRBD2 matching over 9 bases. The CDR3 has 17 amino acids. Per the germline V gene, CDR1 is SEHNR and CDR2 is FQNEAQ (reference sequence). The chain's CDR3 is CSSSLATRLAVFGTQYF. The CDR3 DNA follows: TGTTCCAGCAGCTTAGCAACCCGACTAGCGGTGTTCGGGACCCAGTACTTC.

V and J are TRBV2 and TRBJ2-2, with D unresolved. Trimming stripped 8 bases from V and 7 bases from J, with 20 bases between. This CDR3 is 15 amino acids long. CDR1 and CDR2 (germline): SNHLY, FYNNEI. CDR3 sequence reads: CASQISLPGGGELFF. The CDR3 DNA is TGTGCCAGCCAGATTTCGCTCCCCGGCGGCGGGGAGCTGTTTTTT.

The chain's CDR3 is CASSPSGSSYEQYF. Written as DNA, the CDR3 is TGTGCCAGCTCACCGAGCGGGAGTTCCTACGAGCAGTACTTC. The chain is built from TRBV18 and TRBJ2-7; 8 bases map to TRBD2. The CDR3 is 14 amino acids. V shed 3 bases and J 1 base; nucleotides not matched to a gene: 2. In germline, CDR1 is KGHSH, CDR2 LQKENI.

This chain uses TRBV19 with TRBJ1-5; the match to TRBD1 covers 8 bases. This CDR3 is built from 13 residues. Germline V gene sequence: CDR1 LNHDA, CDR2 SQIVND (reference sequence). J lost 6 bases, V lost 7 bases, and 5 bases had no gene match. CDR3 coding DNA: TGTGCCAGTACGGACAGGGAAGGTCAGCCCCAGCATTTT. It encodes CASTDREGQPQHF. The variable domain in full, completed from reference TRBV19 and TRBJ1-5, reads DGGITQSPKYLFRKEGQNVTLSCEQNLNHDAMYWYRQDPGQGLRLIYYSQIVNDFQKGDIAEGYSVSREKKESFPLTVTSAQKNPTAFYLCASTDREGQPQHFGDGTRLSIL.

The chain carries TRBV6-5 and TRBJ1-2, with 10 bases aligning to TRBD1. J lost 7 bases, V lost 6 bases, and 8 bases had no gene match. The CDR3 runs 14 residues. Germline CDR1 and CDR2: MNHEY and SVGAGI. As DNA, the CDR3 is TGTGCCAGCAGCCGACAGGGGGCGCATGGTGGCTACACCTTC. Protein product: CASSRQGAHGGYTF.

The chain couples TRBV11-3 to TRBJ2-1; D unresolved. Deletions cut 1 base from V and 9 bases from J, with 4 bases between. CDR1 and CDR2 (germline): SGHNT, YENEEA. The CDR3 is 11 residues long. The CDR3 nucleotides read TGTGCCAGCAGCTTAGTGCGTGAGCAGTTCTTC. It translates to CASSLVREQFF.

Turning to this clone: The same CDR3 also results from other DNA sequences found in this sample. V usage is TRBV7-2 and J usage is TRBJ2-3; D gene ambiguous. This CDR3 is built from 12 residues. Germline CDR1 is SGHTA and CDR2 is FQGNSA. The ends were cut back, 5 bases at V and 3 bases at J, with 6 bases in the middle. The CDR3 DNA is TGTGCCAGCAGCCCTCCTACAGATACGCAGTATTTT. It codes for CASSPPTDTQYF. Supplemented by reference TRBV7-2 and TRBJ2-3, the full variable domain reads GAGVSQSPSNKVTEKGKDVELRCDPISGHTALYWYRQSLGQGLEFLIYFQGNSAPDKSGLPSDRFSAERTGGSVSTLTIQRTQQEDSAVYLCASSPPTDTQYFGPGTRLTVL.

This clone appeared once. Written as DNA, the CDR3 is TGTGCCTGGAGTCCCCCGACAGATCCTATGAACACTGAAGCTTTCTTT. It yields the protein CAWSPPTDPMNTEAFF. This sequence joins TRBV30 and TRBJ1-1; TRBD1 is a possible D gene (5 bases). V dropped 2 bases and J dropped 0 bases, with 16 bases sitting between them. Germline V gene lookup returns CDR1 GTSNPN and CDR2 SVGIG (reference sequence). This CDR3 has 16 amino acids.

The chain employs TRBV9 and TRBJ2-1, with 7 bases aligning to TRBD2. V trimming: 3 bases; J trimming: 3 bases; junction bases outside the gene matches: 12. This CDR3 spans 17 amino acids. Germline V gene data show CDR1 as SGDLS and CDR2 as YYNGEE. The DNA for the CDR3 is TGTGCCAGCAGCGCGACCCCGACTAGCAGCCTCTACAATGAGCAGTTCTTC. Amino acid sequence: CASSATPTSSLYNEQFF.

The CDR3 loop reads CASTPSRGLTDTQYF. DNA of the CDR3: TGTGCCAGCACTCCTTCCCGGGGATTAACAGATACGCAGTATTTT. The chain couples TRBV28 to TRBJ2-3, with D tentatively TRBD2 (5 bases). There are 15 residues in the CDR3. Germline V gene sequence: CDR1 MDHEN, CDR2 SYDVKM. With 7 bases removed from V and 3 bases from J, the gap between germline ends came to 17 bases. The variable domain in full, completed from reference TRBV28 and TRBJ2-3, reads DVKVTQSSRYLVKRTGEKVFLECVQDMDHENMFWYRQDPGLGLRLIYFSYDVKMKEKGDIPEGYSVSREKKERFSLILESASTNQTSMYLCASTPSRGLTDTQYFGPGTRLTVL.

The chain links TRBV11-2 to TRBJ2-1; D not resolved. This CDR3 region has 17 residues. Trimming pared 3 bases from V and 0 bases from J, leaving 15 bases between. Germline values: CDR1 SGHAT, CDR2 FQNNGV. The CDR3 sequence: CASSFYTAFSSYNEQFF. In nucleotides, the CDR3 is TGTGCCAGCAGCTTTTATACAGCTTTTAGCTCCTACAATGAGCAGTTCTTC.

The chain recombines TRBV2 with TRBJ1-5, with D possibly matching TRBD1 (6 bases). This CDR3 spans 15 amino acids. Between the trimmed V and J ends, which lost 5 bases and 4 bases, there was a span of 15 bases. CDR1 is SNHLY and CDR2 is FYNNEI in the germline V gene. The CDR3 bases are TGTGCCAGCAGTACCAATTCAGGGGCGAATCAGCCCCAGCATTTT. Its translation is CASSTNSGANQPQHF. Supplemented by reference TRBV2 and TRBJ1-5, the full variable domain reads EPEVTQTPSHQVTQMGQEVILRCVPISNHLYFYWYRQILGQKVEFLVSFYNNEISEKSEIFDDQFSVERPDGSNFTLKIRSTKLEDSAMYFCASSTNSGANQPQHFGDGTRLSIL.

The rearrangement joins TRBV6-6 to TRBJ1-1; 8 bases are a match to TRBD1. The V gene's germline CDR1 is MNHNY and CDR2 SVGAGI (reference sequence). The CDR3 is 14 amino acids. After removal of 6 bases from V and 1 base from J, the junction contained 4 bases not matched to a gene. Written as DNA, the CDR3 is TGTGCCAGCAGCTTAACAGGGGGGAACACTGAAGCTTTCTTT. Translated: CASSLTGGNTEAFF.